The sample holds one count of the clone carrying this T cell receptor (beta chain). What it binds is unknown. This sample was taken from a study of cytomegalovirus exposure and HLA in healthy donors. Study observations and caveats: TCR sequences were mostly rare, though some public TCRs occurred in many donors. Indistinguishable V segments, including TRBV6-2 and TRBV6-3, were excluded. Most of the CMV-associated TCR beta chains (in a later analysis) appeared to be HLA-restricted.

The PCR employed 60 Vbeta primers together with 13 Jbeta primers. The repertoire was sequenced with immunoSEQ multiplex PCR; TCRdb's copy has only in-frame clones and lacks some. The data hold about 140,000 clones, with around four fifths observed a single time. The CDR3 length is 16 residues. CDR1 and CDR2 (germline): LNHDA, SQIVND (reference sequence). This clonotype was sampled from an older woman in good health and CMV-seropositive. The chain links TRBV19 to TRBJ2-6; weak D call: TRBD2 (5 bases). Sequencing input: PBMCs. In DNA form, the CDR3 reads TGTGAGGAGGAGGAAAACTCCTATCCTGGGGCCAACGTCCTGACTTTC. It translates to CEEEENSYPGANVLTF.